Here is one T cell receptor beta chain with its context. The data were obtained in a study of T cell changes during pregnancy in multiple sclerosis. Measured with immunoSEQ multiplex PCR; TCRdb has only the in-frame clones, and not every one. The table records approximately 60,000 clones, roughly 91% of them present only once. Sequenced material: peripheral blood, taken in the second trimester of pregnancy. The sequence derives from a female donor with multiple sclerosis, enrolled in a pregnancy study.

CDR3 sequence (DNA): TGTGCCAGCTCACCAAATTTGGTCAACGGGGTAGGCCTGTCGCGAAAACTGTTTTTT. It is translated as CASSPNLVNGVGLSRKLFF. The chain is built from TRBV18 and TRBJ1-4, with no clear D. CDR1 and CDR2 from the germline V gene are KGHSH and LQKENI. The CDR3 length is 19 residues. Deletions cut 2 bases from V and 10 bases from J, with 29 bases between. Using reference TRBV18 and TRBJ1-4 for the parts outside the CDR3, the full variable domain is NAGVMQNPRHLVRRRGQEARLRCSPMKGHSHVYWYRQLPEEGLKFMVYLQKENIIDESGMPKERFSAEFPKEGPSILRIQQVVRGDSAAYFCASSPNLVNGVGLSRKLFFGSGTQLSVL.